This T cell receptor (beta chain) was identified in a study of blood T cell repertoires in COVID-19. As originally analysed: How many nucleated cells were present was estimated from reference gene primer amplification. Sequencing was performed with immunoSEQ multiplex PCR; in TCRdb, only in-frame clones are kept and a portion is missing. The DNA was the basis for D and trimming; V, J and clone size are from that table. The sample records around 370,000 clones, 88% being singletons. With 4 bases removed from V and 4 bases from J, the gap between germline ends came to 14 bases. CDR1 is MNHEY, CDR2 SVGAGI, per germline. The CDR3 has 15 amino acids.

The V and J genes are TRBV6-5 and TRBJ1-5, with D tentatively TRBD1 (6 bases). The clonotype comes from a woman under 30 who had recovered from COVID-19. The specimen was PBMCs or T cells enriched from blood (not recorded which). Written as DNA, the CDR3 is TGTGCCAGCAGTTCAACGGGGGGCAATAATCAGCCCCAGCATTTT. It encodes CASSSTGGNNQPQHF.